The clone carrying this TCR beta chain was observed a handful of times. The entry originates in a study of blood T cell repertoires in COVID-19. Study-wide background: Nucleic acid was either cDNA or gDNA, and it came from T cells, B-cell-depleted T cells, or PBMCs.

Germline V gene sequence: CDR1 SEHNR, CDR2 FQNEAQ (reference sequence). The V segment lost 4 bases and the J segment 10 bases; nucleotides outside the gene matches: 6. This CDR3 comprises 12 residues. Authors' methods: Estimation of nucleated cell counts relied on the amplification of reference gene primers. Libraries were prepared by immunoSEQ multiplex PCR; TCRdb keeps only in-frame clonotypes and omits some of them. D and trimming were read from the DNA, whereas the V and J calls and clone size are those reported in that table. The sample yields some 450,000 clones, around 90% seen once. Specimen: peripheral blood. This chain links TRBV7-9 with TRBJ1-1; TRBD1 agrees at 7 bases. This clonotype was sampled from a man aged 18 to 29 with COVID-19, enrolled during active disease. This CDR3 is CASSSQQGRAFF. The CDR3, as DNA: TGTGCCAGCAGCTCCCAACAGGGGAGAGCTTTCTTT.